The next 15 T cell receptor beta chains were all read from a single sample in a study of shared clonotypes between healthy human individuals. Only CD45RO-negative cells positively selected for CCR7 counted as naive CD8 cells, so terminally differentiated effector memory CD45RA+ cells were excluded. TCRdb's copy holds only in-frame clones and misses some; the assay was immunoSEQ multiplex PCR. The repertoire holds some 2 million clones, with approximately 94% as singletons. Material: naive CD8+ T cells sorted from blood. The source of these receptors is a man aged 18 to 35 in good health.

The CDR3 loop is CASSLGDSSYNSPLHF. The DNA for the CDR3 is TGTGCCAGCAGTTTAGGCGATAGCTCCTATAATTCACCCCTCCACTTT. This rearrangement joins TRBV28 to TRBJ1-6; D gene ambiguous. Germline loops: CDR1 MDHEN, CDR2 SYDVKM. Trimming shortened V by 2 bases and J by 0 bases, and 8 bases separated the two germline ends. The CDR3 is 16 residues long.

About this clone: Other nucleotide sequences in the sample specify the same CDR3. The chain couples TRBV9 to TRBJ2-5; D is perhaps TRBD1 or TRBD2 (5 bases each). V shed 1 base and J shed 5 bases, with 12 bases lying between them. CDR1 is SGDLS and CDR2 is YYNGEE in the germline V gene. The CDR3 has 14 amino acids. The CDR3: CASSVSGSVETQYF. For the CDR3, the DNA is TGTGCCAGCAGCGTATCAGGGAGTGTCGAGACCCAGTACTTC. Variable domain in full (rest from reference TRBV9 and TRBJ2-5): DSGVTQTPKHLITATGQRVTLRCSPRSGDLSVYWYQQSLDQGLQFLIQYYNGEERAKGNILERFSAQQFPDLHSELNLSSLELGDSALYFCASSVSGSVETQYFGPGTRLLVL.

The chain carries TRBV6-6 and TRBJ1-2, with TRBD1 matching over 10 bases. Germline V lookup: CDR1 MNHNY, CDR2 SVGAGI (reference sequence). The length of the CDR3 is 15 residues. The junction had 5 bases not matched to a gene; V was cut back by 3 bases and J by 4 bases. CDR3 residues: CASSYHDRGPYGYTF. For the CDR3, the DNA is TGTGCCAGCAGTTATCACGACAGGGGGCCCTATGGCTACACCTTC.

Details on this clone: This same CDR3 is encoded by further DNA sequences in the sample. V usage is TRBV11-2 and J usage is TRBJ2-7, with a tentative D call TRBD1 (5 bases). Germline V gene lookup returns CDR1 SGHAT and CDR2 FQNNGV. V lost 2 bases to trimming and J lost 0 bases, with 8 bases between them. This CDR3 spans 14 amino acids. CDR3: CASSLSGPSYEQYF. As DNA, the CDR3 is TGTGCCAGCAGCTTATCAGGGCCCTCCTACGAGCAGTACTTC.

The V and J genes are TRBV5-6 and TRBJ2-7; D may correspond to TRBD1 or TRBD2 (5 bases each). V was cut by 0 bases and J by 0 bases, with 13 bases left in between. CDR3 size: 16 residues. In germline, CDR1 is SGHDT, CDR2 YYEEEE. In DNA form, the CDR3 reads TGTGCCAGCAGCTTGGCGGGGCAGGCCCACTCCTACGAGCAGTACTTC. Protein product: CASSLAGQAHSYEQYF.

The V gene is TRBV13, the J gene TRBJ2-1; perhaps TRBD2 as D (6 bases). The V end was cut by 5 bases, the J end by 2 bases, with 13 bases between. The CDR3 length is 15 residues. CDR1 and CDR2 (germline): PRHDT, FYEKMQ (reference sequence). The CDR3 DNA reads TGTGCCAGCAGCATGACTAGTGCAGCCTACAATGAGCAGTTCTTC. Translating it yields CASSMTSAAYNEQFF.

The gene calls are TRBV9 and TRBJ1-2; D is uncertain. CDR3 length: 15 residues. Germline-derived CDR1 and CDR2 are SGDLS and YYNGEE. V lost 0 bases and J 2 bases, leaving 11 bases between the germline ends. The DNA of the CDR3 is TGTGCCAGCAGCGTAGGAACAGATTTAAACTATGGCTACACCTTC. Amino acids: CASSVGTDLNYGYTF.

This chain links TRBV4-1 with TRBJ2-7; 9 bases line up with TRBD2. V lost 2 bases, J lost 3 bases, and 5 bases stayed unmatched. Germline V gene sequence: CDR1 MGHRA, CDR2 YSYEKL. This CDR3 is 15 amino acids long. The CDR3 loop reads CASSQHVTSGYEQYF. In nucleotides, the CDR3 is TGCGCCAGCAGCCAACATGTGACTAGCGGCTACGAGCAGTACTTC.

This clone was observed once. The J gene is TRBJ1-1, the V gene TRBV7-9; no clear D gene. CDR3 size: 11 residues. Germline V CDR1 and CDR2: SEHNR, FQNEAQ (reference sequence). The V end lost 2 bases, the J end lost 6 bases, and 4 bases lay between the germline ends. CDR3 amino acids: CASSLLPEAFF. Here the CDR3 DNA reads TGTGCCAGCAGCTTATTACCTGAAGCTTTCTTT. Using reference TRBV7-9 and TRBJ1-1 for the parts outside the CDR3, the full variable domain is DTGVSQNPRHKITKRGQNVTFRCDPISEHNRLYWYRQTLGQGPEFLTYFQNEAQLEKSRLLSDRFSAERPKGSFSTLEIQRTEQGDSAMYLCASSLLPEAFFGQGTRLTVV.

The gene calls are TRBV27 and TRBJ1-1; D might be TRBD1 (6 bases). CDR3 size: 13 residues. Germline values: CDR1 MNHEY, CDR2 SMNVEV (reference sequence). Trimming stripped 6 bases from V and 6 bases from J, with 14 bases between. CDR3 residues: CASSLRGSAEAFF. DNA for the CDR3: TGTGCCAGCAGCCTCAGGGGATCGGCTGAAGCTTTCTTT.

J is TRBJ2-3 and V is TRBV5-1, with D unclear. V lost 4 bases and J lost 0, with 6 bases in between. This CDR3 region has 13 residues. Per germline, CDR1 SGHRS and CDR2 YFSETQ. DNA for the CDR3: TGCGCCAGCAGCGGATCTAGCACAGATACGCAGTATTTT. It yields the protein CASSGSSTDTQYF.

The V and J genes are TRBV5-6 and TRBJ2-1; TRBD1 agrees at 8 bases. This CDR3 is built from 14 residues. The germline V gene has CDR1 SGHDT and CDR2 YYEEEE. Trimming removed 4 bases from V and 7 bases from J; junction bases left unmatched: 7. CDR3 loop: CASSENRGWNEQFF. The CDR3, as DNA: TGTGCCAGCAGCGAGAACAGGGGGTGGAATGAGCAGTTCTTC.

The CDR3 nucleotides read TGTGCACTAGATGGAGGAAAAGGCACTGAAGCTTTCTTT. Translating gives CALDGGKGTEAFF. The rearrangement uses TRBV2 and TRBJ1-1; no firm D call. CDR3 size: 13 residues. CDR1 and CDR2 (germline): SNHLY, FYNNEI.

As regards this clone: The same CDR3 is also encoded by other DNA sequences in this sample. The V and J genes are TRBV7-2 and TRBJ2-3; D ambiguous. Germline V CDR1 and CDR2: SGHTA, FQGNSA. The CDR3 spans 13 residues. V lost 1 base and J 4 bases, leaving 6 bases between the germline ends. DNA for the CDR3: TGTGCCAGCAGCTTAGGGTCTGCAGATACGCAGTATTTT. Translation: CASSLGSADTQYF. The full variable domain, with the rest looked up from reference TRBV7-2 and TRBJ2-3, is GAGVSQSPSNKVTEKGKDVELRCDPISGHTALYWYRQSLGQGLEFLIYFQGNSAPDKSGLPSDRFSAERTGGSVSTLTIQRTQQEDSAVYLCASSLGSADTQYFGPGTRLTVL.

The J gene is TRBJ1-6, the V gene TRBV27, with no clear D. V was cut by 6 bases and J by 10 bases, with 16 bases left in between. The length of the CDR3 is 14 residues. The germline V gene has CDR1 MNHEY and CDR2 SMNVEV (reference sequence). CDR3 protein: CASRPYGGRSPLHF. The CDR3 DNA reads as TGTGCCAGCAGACCTTACGGCGGGCGATCACCCCTCCACTTT.